Below, 14 T cell receptor beta chains from the same sample are listed, as sequenced in a study of blood T cell repertoires in COVID-19. TCRdb's copy holds only in-frame clones and misses some; the assay was immunoSEQ multiplex PCR. The repertoire has around 260,000 clones, 86% of them found once; the top ten carry approximately 2%. Sample: peripheral blood. All receptors derive from a young man with active or convalescent COVID-19.

The genes are TRBV27 and TRBJ2-4; D unclear. Looked up from germline, CDR1 is MNHEY and CDR2 is SMNVEV (reference sequence). Trimming cost V 2 bases and J 8 bases, with 10 bases left between them. This CDR3 comprises 13 residues. The chain's CDR3 is CASSLVFSDIQYF. CDR3 sequence (DNA): TGTGCCAGCAGTTTAGTGTTTTCGGACATTCAGTACTTC.

The gene calls are TRBV7-3 and TRBJ1-1, with TRBD1 identical over 7 bases. Germline CDR1 and CDR2: SGHTA and FQGTGA. V gave up 5 bases and J gave up 1 base; unmatched junction bases: 4. The CDR3 loop spans 14 amino acids. The CDR3 reads CASSPRTGNTEAFF. CDR3 DNA sequence: TGTGCCAGCAGCCCGAGGACAGGGAACACTGAAGCTTTCTTT. Full variable domain (rest looked up from reference TRBV7-3 and TRBJ1-1): GAGVSQTPSNKVTEKGKYVELRCDPISGHTALYWYRQSLGQGPEFLIYFQGTGAADDSGLPNDRFFAVRPEGSVSTLKIQRTERGDSAVYLCASSPRTGNTEAFFGQGTRLTVV.

The chain has TRBV7-9 and TRBJ1-1; tentatively, D is TRBD1 (6 bases). The CDR3 is made up of 15 amino acids. CDR1 and CDR2 from the germline V gene are SEHNR and FQNEAQ (reference sequence). V gave up 4 bases and J gave up 6 bases, with 18 bases separating them. The DNA of the CDR3 is TGTGCCAGCAGCTACACCGGGACATTAATTGCTGAAGCTTTCTTT. Protein: CASSYTGTLIAEAFF.

The rearrangement uses TRBV2 and TRBJ1-2; 7 bases are a match to TRBD1. V shed 6 bases, J shed 2 bases, and the junction held 3 bases outside the gene matches. The CDR3 spans 13 residues. Germline CDR1 reads SNHLY; CDR2 reads FYNNEI. For the CDR3, the DNA is TGTGCCAGCAGACCGACAGGGAACTATGGCTACACCTTC. Its protein product is CASRPTGNYGYTF.

The chain links TRBV19 to TRBJ2-3; 7 bases are a match to TRBD2. The germline V gene encodes CDR1 LNHDA and CDR2 SQIVND (reference sequence). The V gene end was trimmed by 7 bases and the J gene end by 7 bases; junction bases not matched to a gene: 11. This CDR3 region has 14 residues. Written as DNA, the CDR3 is TGTGCCAGTACGGTGCTAGCGGACTCCAATACGCAGTATTTT. This gives the protein CASTVLADSNTQYF.

A note on this clone: The CDR3 does not end in the conserved phenylalanine or tryptophan, so this is likely a read error. The DNA is omitted, as the CDR3 cannot be located on it reliably, and the CDR3 follows TCRdb's listing. V usage is TRBV5-1 and J usage is TRBJ2-3; the D call of TRBD1 is as the table states it, not checked on the DNA. Looked up from germline, CDR1 is SGHRS and CDR2 is YFSETQ. The CDR3 adds up to 10 amino acids, both ends counted. The CDR3 reads CASRNHGAPS.

By share, this clone counts as medium-sized. The V gene is TRBV28, the J gene TRBJ1-3; no clear D gene. The V gene's germline CDR1 is MDHEN and CDR2 SYDVKM. V was clipped by 8 bases and J by 4 bases, with 15 bases between them. The CDR3 loop spans 14 amino acids. The CDR3 nucleotides are TGTGCCAGCCTTCTAGCGGGCTTAGGAAACACCATATATTTT. Translation: CASLLAGLGNTIYF.

The gene calls are TRBV12-3 or TRBV12-4 and TRBJ2-5; 7 bases are shared with TRBD1. The V gene end was trimmed by 6 bases and the J gene end by 7 bases; junction bases not matched to a gene: 8. CDR3 length: 13 residues. The CDR3 sequence: CASRRTGYVTQYF. The CDR3 DNA reads TGTGCCAGCAGGAGGACAGGCTATGTGACCCAGTACTTC.

The rearrangement uses TRBV19 and TRBJ1-1; perhaps TRBD1 as D (5 bases). Per the germline V gene, CDR1 is LNHDA and CDR2 is SQIVND (reference sequence). This CDR3 contains 15 residues. The ends were cut back, 9 bases at V and 5 bases at J, with 22 bases in the middle. In DNA form, the CDR3 reads TGTGCCAGCAGGGAAAGGATGGGCGGTGGTACTGAAGCTTTCTTT. The encoded protein is CASRERMGGGTEAFF.

The chain joins TRBV6-2 or TRBV6-3 to TRBJ2-1; TRBD2 aligns across 13 bases. The CDR3 is made up of 16 amino acids. Germline V gene data show CDR1 as MNHEY and CDR2 as SVGEGT. Losses at the gene ends were 4 bases for V and 6 bases for J; bases not matched to a gene: 6. Here the CDR3 reads CASSSPGLAGVNEQFF. In DNA form, the CDR3 reads TGTGCCAGCAGTTCCCCTGGACTAGCGGGGGTCAATGAGCAGTTCTTC.

The chain uses TRBV5-4 and TRBJ1-4, with 10 bases identical to TRBD1. The trim removed 0 bases at V and 8 bases at J, leaving 10 bases unmatched. The CDR3 is 17 residues long. Germline CDR1 and CDR2: SGHNT and YYREEE (reference sequence). The CDR3 region has the DNA TGTGCCAGCAGCTTGGAGACAGGGGGCAGATTTGGGGAAAAACTGTTTTTT. The encoded protein is CASSLETGGRFGEKLFF.

This clone was found once. The chain uses TRBV14 and TRBJ2-7; D possibly corresponds to TRBD1 (6 bases). Trimming cost V 2 bases and J 6 bases, with 14 bases left between them. The CDR3 totals 14 residues. Germline V gene data show CDR1 as SGHDN and CDR2 as FVKESK. The CDR3 here is CASSQSILGGEQYF. CDR3 DNA: TGTGCCAGCAGCCAATCAATTCTAGGGGGCGAGCAGTACTTC. Full variable domain (rest looked up from reference TRBV14 and TRBJ2-7): EAGVTQFPSHSVIEKGQTVTLRCDPISGHDNLYWYRRVMGKEIKFLLHFVKESKQDESGMPNNRFLAERTGGTYSTLKVQPAELEDSGVYFCASSQSILGGEQYFGPGTRLTVT.

The chain recombines TRBV5-1 with TRBJ1-5; 9 bases line up with TRBD1. CDR3 length: 14 residues. The V and J ends lost 3 bases and 7 bases, in that order; junction bases with no gene match: 5. Germline V gene lookup returns CDR1 SGHRS and CDR2 YFSETQ. The CDR3 sequence: CASSSGQGGQPQHF. CDR3 nucleotides: TGCGCCAGCAGCTCGGGACAGGGTGGACAGCCCCAGCATTTT.

In nucleotides, the CDR3 is TGTGCCAGCAGCTTCGGGTACAGGGATGGCTACACCTTC. It is translated as CASSFGYRDGYTF. The chain joins TRBV7-2 to TRBJ1-2; tentative D call: TRBD1 (6 bases). Trimming took off 3 bases at V and 6 bases at J, with 11 bases between the two ends. Germline CDR1 reads SGHTA; CDR2 reads FQGNSA. The CDR3 has 13 residues. The full variable domain, its missing parts supplied by reference TRBV7-2 and TRBJ1-2, is GAGVSQSPSNKVTEKGKDVELRCDPISGHTALYWYRQSLGQGLEFLIYFQGNSAPDKSGLPSDRFSAERTGGSVSTLTIQRTQQEDSAVYLCASSFGYRDGYTFGSGTRLTVV.